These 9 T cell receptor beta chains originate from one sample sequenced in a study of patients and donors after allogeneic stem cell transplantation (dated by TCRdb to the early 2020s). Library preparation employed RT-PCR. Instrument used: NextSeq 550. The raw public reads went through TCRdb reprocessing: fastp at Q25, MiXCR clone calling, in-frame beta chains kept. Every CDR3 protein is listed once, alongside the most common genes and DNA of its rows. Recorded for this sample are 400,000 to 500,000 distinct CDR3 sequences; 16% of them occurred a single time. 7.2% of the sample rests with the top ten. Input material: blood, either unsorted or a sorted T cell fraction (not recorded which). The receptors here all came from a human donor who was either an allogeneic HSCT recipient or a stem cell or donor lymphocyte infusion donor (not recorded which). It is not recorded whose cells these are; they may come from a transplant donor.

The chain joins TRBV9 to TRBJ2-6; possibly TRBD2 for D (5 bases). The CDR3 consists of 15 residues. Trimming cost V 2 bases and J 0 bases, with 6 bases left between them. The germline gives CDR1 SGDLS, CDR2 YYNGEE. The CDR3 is CASSVGLSGANVLTF. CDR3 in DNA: TGTGCCAGCAGCGTCGGACTCTCTGGGGCCAACGTCCTGACTTTC.

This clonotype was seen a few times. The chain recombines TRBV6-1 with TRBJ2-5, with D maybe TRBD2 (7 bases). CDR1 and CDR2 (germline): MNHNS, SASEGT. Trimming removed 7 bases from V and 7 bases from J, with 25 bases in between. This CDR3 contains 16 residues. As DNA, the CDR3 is TGTGCCAGCACCCCGCGTTCTAGCGGAGGGGGGGGGACCCAGTACTTC. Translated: CASTPRSSGGGGTQYF.

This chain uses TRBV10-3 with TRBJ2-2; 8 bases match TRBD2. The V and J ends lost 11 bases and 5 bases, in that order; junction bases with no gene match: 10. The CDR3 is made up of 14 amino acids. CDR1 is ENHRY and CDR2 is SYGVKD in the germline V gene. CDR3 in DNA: TGTGCCGCCGCGGAGCGGGGGTTAACCGGGGAGCTGTTTTTT. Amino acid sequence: CAAAERGLTGELFF.

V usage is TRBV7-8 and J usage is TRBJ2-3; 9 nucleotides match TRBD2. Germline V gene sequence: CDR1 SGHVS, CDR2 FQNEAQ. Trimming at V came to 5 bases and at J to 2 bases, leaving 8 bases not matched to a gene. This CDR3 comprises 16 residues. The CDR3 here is CASSLVGGRDTDTQYF. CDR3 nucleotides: TGTGCCAGCAGCCTTGTTGGCGGGAGGGACACAGATACGCAGTATTTT.

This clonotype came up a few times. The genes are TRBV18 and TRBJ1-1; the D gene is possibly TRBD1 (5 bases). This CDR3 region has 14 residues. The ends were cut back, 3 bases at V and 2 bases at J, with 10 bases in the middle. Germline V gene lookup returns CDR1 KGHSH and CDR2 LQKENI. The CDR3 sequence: CASSPYGANTEAFF. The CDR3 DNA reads TGTGCCAGCTCACCCTACGGGGCCAACACTGAAGCTTTCTTT.

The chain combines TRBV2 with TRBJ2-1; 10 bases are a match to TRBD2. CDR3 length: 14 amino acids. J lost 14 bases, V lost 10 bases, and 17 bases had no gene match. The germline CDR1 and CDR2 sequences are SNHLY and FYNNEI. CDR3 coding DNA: TGTGCCATTTTAGACCCGACTAGCGGGCGGGGAAAGTTCTTC. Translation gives CAILDPTSGRGKFF. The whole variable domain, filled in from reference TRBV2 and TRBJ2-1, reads EPEVTQTPSHQVTQMGQEVILRCVPISNHLYFYWYRQILGQKVEFLVSFYNNEISEKSEIFDDQFSVERPDGSNFTLKIRSTKLEDSAMYFCAILDPTSGRGKFFGPGTRLTVL.

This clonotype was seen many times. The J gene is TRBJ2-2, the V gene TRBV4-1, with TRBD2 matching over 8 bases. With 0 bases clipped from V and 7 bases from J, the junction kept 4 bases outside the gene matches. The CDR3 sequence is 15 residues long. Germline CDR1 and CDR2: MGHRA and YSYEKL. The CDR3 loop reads CASSQEIAGFGELFF. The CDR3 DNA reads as TGCGCCAGCAGCCAAGAGATAGCGGGATTCGGGGAGCTGTTTTTT.

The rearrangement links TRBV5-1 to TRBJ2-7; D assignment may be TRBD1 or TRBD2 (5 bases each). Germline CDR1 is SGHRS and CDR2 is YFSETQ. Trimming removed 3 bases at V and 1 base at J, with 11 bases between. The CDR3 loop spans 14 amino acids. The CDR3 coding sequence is TGCGCCAGCAGCTGGGACGGAGAATCCTACGAGCAGTACTTC. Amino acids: CASSWDGESYEQYF.

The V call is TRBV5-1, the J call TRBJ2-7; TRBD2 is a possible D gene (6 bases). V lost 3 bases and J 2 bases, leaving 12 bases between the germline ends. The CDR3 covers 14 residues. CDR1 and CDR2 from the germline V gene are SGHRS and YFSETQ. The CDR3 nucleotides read TGCGCCAGCAGCTGGGGTGGAGGGCCCTACGAGCAGTACTTC. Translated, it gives CASSWGGGPYEQYF.